This T cell receptor (beta chain) was sequenced in a study of beta chain features in type 1 diabetes. V gave up 3 bases and J gave up 6 bases, with 11 bases separating them. The CDR3 extends over 13 amino acids. Germline CDR1 is GTSNPN and CDR2 is SVGIG (reference sequence). Study results and caveats: TCRB repertoires of naive, central memory and Treg cells appeared more similar among patients than among healthy donors. Unsettled here was the matter of whether HLA type influences TCRB rearrangement. More deletions and fewer insertions at VDJ junctions were seen in type 1 diabetes patients. Shorter TCRB CDR3s, moderately but significantly so, were found in Type 1 diabetes patients in all four CD4+ subsets.

cDNA synthesis used the whole RNA isolate, giving expressed TCRB sequences. Data came from immunoSEQ multiplex PCR; TCRdb stores just in-frame clones and leaves some out. The table records tens of thousands of clones, roughly 70% of them present only once. Regarding this clone: Its antigen is not known.

The sample taken for sequencing was Tregs from blood. This clonotype was obtained from a woman aged 18-30 years with type 1 diabetes. The V gene is TRBV30, the J gene TRBJ2-2; possible D gene TRBD2, 6 bases. The CDR3 coding sequence is TGTGCCTGGAGGGGGGGTAACCCCGGGGAGCTGTTTTTT. The encoded protein is CAWRGGNPGELFF.